The rows below give T cell receptor beta chains drawn from one sample of a study of CD8 T cells in ankylosing spondylitis. TCRdb used MiXCR to reprocess the 5' RACE reads, holding one entry per CDR3 protein. The profile shows tens of thousands of distinct CDR3 sequences, 6% of them singletons. Sequences were obtained from blood, either unsorted or a sorted T cell fraction (not recorded which). The source is a male donor with ankylosing spondylitis or in good health (not recorded which). The CDR3 runs from the conserved cysteine through the conserved F or W. A D gene is named only where the DNA matches it firmly. A clone size is listed for some rows: how often the clone was seen (once, few, many), or a class if it is expanded.

many,TRBJ2-1,TRBV5-1,.,CASSSNSSYNEQFF,TGCGCCAGCAGCTCTAATAGCTCCTACAATGAGCAGTTCTTC
.,TRBJ2-7,TRBV7-9,.,CASSLDNGDYEQYF,TGTGCCAGCAGCTTAGATAACGGTGACTACGAGCAGTACTTC
many,TRBJ2-5,TRBV5-6,.,CASSSKKETQYF,TGTGCCAGCAGCTCCAAAAAGGAGACCCAGTACTTC
many,TRBJ2-3,TRBV15,.,CATSRGVGGQYF,TGTGCCACCAGCAGAGGGGTGGGTGGGCAGTATTTT
many,TRBJ1-3,TRBV20-1,.,CSARVLGGRNTIYF,TGCAGTGCTAGAGTCCTGGGCGGAAGAAACACCATATATTTT
many,TRBJ2-5,TRBV20-1,.,CSAQGEETQYF,TGCAGTGCTCAAGGTGAAGAGACCCAGTACTTC
.,TRBJ1-1,TRBV6-5,.,CASSYSKGLGTEAFF,TGTGCCAGCAGTTACTCGAAGGGCCTAGGCACTGAAGCTTTCTTT
many,TRBJ1-2,TRBV5-1,.,CASSPGLGDYGYTF,TGCGCCAGCAGCCCGGGACTTGGGGACTATGGCTACACCTTC
many,TRBJ2-7,TRBV20-1,TRBD2,CSARDPALAGGTEGEQYF,TGCAGTGCTAGAGACCCCGCTCTAGCGGGGGGTACGGAGGGTGAGCAGTACTTC
many,TRBJ1-6,TRBV6-5,.,CASSYSLIGTPPLHF,TGTGCCAGCAGTTACTCCCTCATCGGGACTCCACCCCTCCACTTT
medium-sized,TRBJ1-5,TRBV24-1,.,CATSGVRDQPQHF,TGTGCCACCAGTGGGGTAAGAGATCAGCCCCAGCATTTT
many,TRBJ1-1,TRBV5-1,.,CASSLGVNTEAFF,TGCGCCAGCAGCTTGGGGGTTAACACTGAAGCTTTCTTT
many,TRBJ1-6,TRBV2,.,CASSEVGDNSPLHF,TGTGCCAGCAGTGAAGTAGGGGATAATTCACCCCTCCACTTT
many,TRBJ2-7,TRBV25-1,.,CASSADMPSYEQYF,TGTGCCAGCAGCGCAGACATGCCTTCCTACGAGCAGTACTTC
many,TRBJ2-7,TRBV28,.,CASSSHPRGYEQYF,TGTGCCAGCAGTTCCCACCCCAGGGGCTACGAGCAGTACTTC
many,TRBJ2-7,TRBV6-2/TRBV6-3,.,CASYQVTDLSYEQYF,TGTGCCAGCTACCAGGTCACCGACCTAAGCTACGAGCAGTACTTC
many,TRBJ1-2,TRBV28,TRBD1,CASSFEGAFASPYTF,TGTGCCAGCAGTTTCGAGGGGGCGTTTGCTTCGCCTTACACCTTC
many,TRBJ2-3,TRBV4-3,.,CASSHLRQSGPDTQYF,TGCGCCAGCAGCCACCTAAGACAGTCCGGTCCAGATACGCAGTATTTT
many,TRBJ2-1,TRBV5-1,TRBD2,CASRAGLAPSNEQFF,TGCGCCAGCAGGGCGGGACTAGCTCCCTCCAATGAGCAGTTCTTC
many,TRBJ1-5,TRBV20-1,.,CSATRNLGGQRNQPQHF,TGCAGTGCTACCCGAAACCTGGGGGGGCAGCGCAATCAGCCCCAGCATTTT
many,TRBJ2-2,TRBV5-1,TRBD2,CASRGLAVTGELFF,TGCGCCAGTCGAGGACTAGCGGTCACCGGGGAGCTGTTTTTT
many,TRBJ1-2,TRBV12-3/TRBV12-4,TRBD1,CASSPQTGGDYGYTF,TGTGCCAGCAGTCCCCAGACAGGGGGCGACTATGGCTACACCTTC